The clone carrying this T cell receptor (beta chain) has a handful of counts. Its antigen is as yet unknown. These data belong to a study of early T cells in non-severe SARS-CoV-2 infection. Broader study findings: Missing private and CD4 specificities, VDJdb matching favored anti-spike CD8 responses.

TCRdb reprocessed the 5' RACE reads with MiXCR, giving one entry per CDR3 protein. The repertoire holds 50,000 to 60,000 distinct CDR3 sequences, with about 9.4% as singletons. The germline V and J ends were trimmed by 3 bases and 7 bases, with 13 bases remaining between them. The CDR3 is 14 residues long. Specimen: whole blood. The rearrangement uses TRBV12-3 or TRBV12-4 and TRBJ2-1; possibly TRBD1 for D (6 bases). The origin of this receptor is an adult who was a healthcare worker with PCR-confirmed SARS-CoV-2 infection or an uninfected control (not recorded which). CDR3 in amino acids: CASSFRSGVNEQFF. In DNA, the CDR3 is TGTGCCAGCAGTTTTCGGTCAGGGGTTAATGAGCAGTTCTTC.